This TCR beta chain is from a study of OX40 agonist ivuxolimab in advanced cancers. Germline lookup yields CDR1 SEHNR and CDR2 FQNEAQ (reference sequence). Trimming took 3 bases from V and 5 from J, leaving 9 bases between them. This CDR3 is built from 13 residues. Here immunoSEQ multiplex PCR was the method, and the copy in TCRdb shows in-frame clones only, minus some. The repertoire has about 38,000 clones, roughly 82% of them found once; the top ten carry about 8.1%. This receptor was taken from an adult with an advanced solid tumor such as melanoma, head and neck, liver or kidney cancer. The specimen comprised CD4+ or CD8+ T cells sorted from blood, sampled in a trial of the OX40 agonist ivuxolimab. V usage is TRBV7-9 and J usage is TRBJ2-3, with D perhaps matching TRBD2 (6 bases). CDR3 loop: CASSFDGRDTQYF. CDR3 DNA: TGTGCCAGCAGCTTCGACGGGAGAGATACGCAGTATTTT.